A single TCR beta chain is shown here with its context. The antigen is unknown. The data were obtained in a study of T cell responses to AZD1222 COVID-19 vaccine. Notes on the study in general: Baseline serostatus was positive in only a handful of AZD1222 recipients. Increases in Spike-specific TCR breadth and depth were seen after two AZD1222 doses. Variant regions that are unmutated are reportedly the target of nearly half of spike-specific TCRs. Among the donors, most were white British and more were female, and clonal diversity was possibly underestimated.

The CDR3 runs to 15 residues. V gave up 4 bases and J gave up 2 bases, with 16 bases separating them. The germline CDR1 and CDR2 sequences are SGHRS and YFSETQ. TCRdb's table, derived via immunoSEQ multiplex PCR, lists solely in-frame clones and lacks some. The table includes roughly 100,000 clones, 91% detected once. This sample comprised peripheral blood, obtained on day 0 of AZD1222 vaccination. The rearrangement joins TRBV5-1 to TRBJ2-7, with D tentatively TRBD2 (6 bases). The source is an adult in good health. The CDR3 region has the DNA TGCGCCAGCAGCCCCGGGGCGGGGCGGACCTACGAGCAGTACTTC. This sequence encodes CASSPGAGRTYEQYF.